These T cell receptor beta chains were read from a single sample in a study of blood T cells in healthy people across ages. TCRdb ran MiXCR on the 5' RACE reads and lists one entry per CDR3 protein. Found here are approximately 1,700,000 distinct CDR3 sequences, about two fifths of them singletons; the top ten hold 23%. The sequenced material came from blood. The source is a human donor in good health. Both conserved end residues are part of each CDR3. A D gene is named only where the DNA matches it firmly. A row's size may be missing; if present it is once, few, many or a size class.

j_gene: TRBJ2-1
d_gene: .
abundance: .
v_gene: TRBV6-5
CDR3aa: CASSTMRGFNEQFF
CDR3nt: TGTGCCAGCAGCACAATGAGGGGGTTCAATGAGCAGTTCTTC

j_gene: TRBJ2-6
d_gene: .
abundance: .
v_gene: TRBV7-8
CDR3aa: CASSLEGGVAAGANVLTF
CDR3nt: TGTGCCAGCAGCTTAGAAGGTGGGGTAGCTGCCGGGGCCAACGTCCTGACTTTC

j_gene: TRBJ2-1
d_gene: .
abundance: .
v_gene: TRBV5-1
CDR3aa: CASSLGAHSEQFF
CDR3nt: TGCGCCAGCAGCTTGGGGGCGCATAGTGAGCAGTTCTTC

j_gene: TRBJ2-5
d_gene: .
abundance: once
v_gene: TRBV6-2/TRBV6-3
CDR3aa: CASSLHLGQNQETQYF
CDR3nt: TGTGCCAGCAGTTTACATCTTGGACAGAATCAAGAGACCCAGTACTTC

j_gene: TRBJ1-2
d_gene: .
abundance: few
v_gene: TRBV6-2/TRBV6-3
CDR3aa: CANQGQNYGYTF
CDR3nt: TGTGCCAACCAAGGACAGAACTATGGCTACACCTTC

j_gene: TRBJ1-2
d_gene: .
abundance: .
v_gene: TRBV4-1
CDR3aa: CASSHDRSLGADYGYTF
CDR3nt: TGCGCCAGCAGCCATGACAGGTCGCTGGGGGCGGACTATGGCTACACCTTC

j_gene: TRBJ2-1
d_gene: .
abundance: .
v_gene: TRBV30
CDR3aa: CAWSGPRTAHYNEQFF
CDR3nt: TGTGCCTGGAGTGGCCCCCGGACTGCACACTACAATGAGCAGTTCTTC

j_gene: TRBJ1-2
d_gene: TRBD1
abundance: .
v_gene: TRBV10-3
CDR3aa: CATTTGVGYGYTF
CDR3nt: TGTGCCACAACGACAGGGGTGGGCTATGGCTACACCTTC

j_gene: TRBJ1-5
d_gene: TRBD1
abundance: .
v_gene: TRBV6-5
CDR3aa: CASRSRQGSNQPQHF
CDR3nt: TGTGCCAGCAGATCGCGACAGGGAAGCAATCAGCCCCAGCATTTT

j_gene: TRBJ2-5
d_gene: .
abundance: few
v_gene: TRBV10-3
CDR3aa: CAISKTGRALETQYF
CDR3nt: TGTGCCATCAGCAAGACAGGGAGGGCTTTGGAGACCCAGTACTTC

j_gene: TRBJ2-7
d_gene: .
abundance: few
v_gene: TRBV2
CDR3aa: CASSVTSGPYEQYF
CDR3nt: TGTGCCAGCAGTGTAACGTCTGGACCCTACGAGCAGTACTTC

j_gene: TRBJ2-3
d_gene: .
abundance: .
v_gene: TRBV20-1
CDR3aa: CSAYGPSTDTQYF
CDR3nt: TGCAGTGCCTATGGTCCCAGCACAGATACGCAGTATTTT

j_gene: TRBJ2-7
d_gene: .
abundance: once
v_gene: TRBV3-1
CDR3aa: CASSSMIRSYSYEQYF
CDR3nt: TGTGCCAGCAGTTCGATGATCAGGAGTTACTCCTACGAGCAGTACTTC

j_gene: TRBJ2-3
d_gene: .
abundance: .
v_gene: TRBV4-3
CDR3aa: CASSQDYAPDTDTQYF
CDR3nt: TGCGCCAGCAGCCAAGATTACGCGCCGGACACAGATACGCAGTATTTT

j_gene: TRBJ1-1
d_gene: .
abundance: few
v_gene: TRBV4-1
CDR3aa: CASSQGLLNTEAFF
CDR3nt: TGCGCCAGCAGCCAAGGCTTACTAAACACTGAAGCTTTCTTT

j_gene: TRBJ2-7
d_gene: .
abundance: few
v_gene: TRBV28
CDR3aa: CATAPSGSSYEQYF
CDR3nt: TGTGCCACCGCTCCCTCGGGATCTTCCTACGAGCAGTACTTC

j_gene: TRBJ2-7
d_gene: TRBD2
abundance: few
v_gene: TRBV20-1
CDR3aa: CSASERLAGIPEQYF
CDR3nt: TGCAGTGCTTCCGAGAGACTAGCGGGGATTCCCGAGCAGTACTTC

j_gene: TRBJ2-7
d_gene: TRBD1
abundance: .
v_gene: TRBV15
CDR3aa: CATRGTGLYEQYF
CDR3nt: TGTGCCACCAGGGGGACAGGGCTCTACGAGCAGTACTTC

j_gene: TRBJ2-7
d_gene: TRBD2
abundance: many
v_gene: TRBV12-3/TRBV12-4
CDR3aa: CASSHGGAYEQYF
CDR3nt: TGTGCCAGCAGCCACGGGGGGGCCTACGAGCAGTACTTC

j_gene: TRBJ1-1
d_gene: .
abundance: once
v_gene: TRBV5-1
CDR3aa: CASSSGPMAEAFF
CDR3nt: TGCGCCAGCAGCTCCGGACCCATGGCTGAAGCTTTCTTT

j_gene: TRBJ2-5
d_gene: TRBD2
abundance: .
v_gene: TRBV10-3
CDR3aa: CAISESTRGLPSETQYF
CDR3nt: TGTGCCATCAGTGAGTCGACTCGGGGACTACCCTCGGAGACCCAGTACTTC

j_gene: TRBJ1-5
d_gene: .
abundance: .
v_gene: TRBV28
CDR3aa: CASSGPIGPQHF
CDR3nt: TGTGCCAGCAGTGGCCCTATTGGGCCCCAGCATTTT

j_gene: TRBJ1-1
d_gene: .
abundance: .
v_gene: TRBV2
CDR3aa: CASSEAKGNTEAFF
CDR3nt: TGTGCCAGCAGTGAGGCAAAGGGAAACACTGAAGCTTTCTTT

j_gene: TRBJ2-7
d_gene: .
abundance: many
v_gene: TRBV29-1
CDR3aa: CSVGGERGSYEQYF
CDR3nt: TGCAGCGTCGGGGGTGAAAGGGGATCCTACGAGCAGTACTTC

j_gene: TRBJ1-5
d_gene: TRBD1
abundance: .
v_gene: TRBV4-3
CDR3aa: CASSPVGTGSYSNQPQHF
CDR3nt: TGCGCCAGCAGCCCCGTGGGGACAGGGAGTTATAGCAATCAGCCCCAGCATTTT

j_gene: TRBJ2-7
d_gene: .
abundance: .
v_gene: TRBV6-2/TRBV6-3
CDR3aa: CASSYNGLQSSSYEQYF
CDR3nt: TGTGCCAGCAGTTACAATGGACTCCAATCTAGCTCCTACGAGCAGTACTTC

j_gene: TRBJ1-2
d_gene: .
abundance: few
v_gene: TRBV6-1
CDR3aa: CASSEGRVYGYTF
CDR3nt: TGTGCCAGCAGTGAAGGGAGGGTCTATGGCTACACCTTC

j_gene: TRBJ2-1
d_gene: .
abundance: .
v_gene: TRBV5-1
CDR3aa: CASSLVLQSGYNEQFF
CDR3nt: TGCGCCAGCAGCTTGGTATTACAATCGGGGTACAATGAGCAGTTCTTC

j_gene: TRBJ2-1
d_gene: TRBD2
abundance: few
v_gene: TRBV20-1
CDR3aa: CSASRGLVNEQFF
CDR3nt: TGCAGTGCGTCAAGGGGACTAGTCAATGAGCAGTTCTTC

j_gene: TRBJ1-5
d_gene: .
abundance: .
v_gene: TRBV19
CDR3aa: CASSIRGAMYQPRHF
CDR3nt: TGTGCCAGTAGTATAAGAGGGGCTATGTATCAGCCCCGGCATTTT

j_gene: TRBJ1-1
d_gene: .
abundance: .
v_gene: TRBV10-3
CDR3aa: CAISESEIRDPLRAFF
CDR3nt: TGTGCCATCAGTGAATCCGAGATCCGGGACCCATTAAGGGCTTTCTTT

j_gene: TRBJ2-1
d_gene: .
abundance: few
v_gene: TRBV4-3
CDR3aa: CASSQATGSSHNEQFF
CDR3nt: TGCGCCAGCAGCCAAGCTACAGGGAGCTCCCACAATGAGCAGTTCTTC

j_gene: TRBJ2-3
d_gene: .
abundance: .
v_gene: TRBV7-3
CDR3aa: CASSPRNLGNTQYF
CDR3nt: TGTGCCAGCAGCCCCCGAAACCTAGGTAATACGCAGTATTTT